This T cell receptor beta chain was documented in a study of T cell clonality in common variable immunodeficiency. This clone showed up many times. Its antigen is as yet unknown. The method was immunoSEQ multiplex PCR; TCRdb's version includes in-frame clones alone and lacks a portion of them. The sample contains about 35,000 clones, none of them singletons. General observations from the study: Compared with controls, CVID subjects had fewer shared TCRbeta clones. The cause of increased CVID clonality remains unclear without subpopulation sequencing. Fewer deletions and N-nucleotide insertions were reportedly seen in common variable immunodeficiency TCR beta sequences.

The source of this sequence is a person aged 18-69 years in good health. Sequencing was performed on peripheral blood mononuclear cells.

The CDR3 spells CASSYGDRGNTEAFF. Partial CDR3 DNA: TGTGCCAGCAGTTACGGGGACAGGGGTAACACTGAA. The rearrangement joins TRBV6-2 or TRBV6-3 to TRBJ1-1; 10 bases align to TRBD1. The read finishes 3 residues shy of the CDR3 end, and the germline J gene is used to complete it. CDR1 and CDR2 from the germline V gene are MNHEY and SVGEGT. The V and J ends lost 2 bases and 2 bases, in that order; junction bases with no gene match: 2. This CDR3 is built from 15 residues.